What follows is one T cell receptor (beta chain) and its context. The CDR3 totals 16 residues. Germline-derived CDR1 and CDR2 are SEHNR and FQNEAQ (reference sequence). With 4 bases removed from V and 2 bases from J, the gap between germline ends came to 18 bases. This record comes from a study of cytomegalovirus exposure and HLA in healthy donors. Vbeta (60) and Jbeta (13) primers were used in the PCR. Profiling relied on immunoSEQ multiplex PCR, and the TCRdb table lists in-frame clones only, not all of them. The repertoire includes under 200,000 clones, roughly 79% of them detected once, and over 3% sits in the top ten.

This chain uses TRBV7-9 with TRBJ2-7, with D perhaps TRBD1 (5 bases). This TCR came from a woman aged 45-59 years in good health and CMV-seropositive. Sequencing was done on a sample of PBMCs. The CDR3 protein is CASSSPRQSLTYEQYF. CDR3 in DNA: TGTGCCAGCAGCTCTCCCCGACAGTCTCTAACCTACGAGCAGTACTTC.